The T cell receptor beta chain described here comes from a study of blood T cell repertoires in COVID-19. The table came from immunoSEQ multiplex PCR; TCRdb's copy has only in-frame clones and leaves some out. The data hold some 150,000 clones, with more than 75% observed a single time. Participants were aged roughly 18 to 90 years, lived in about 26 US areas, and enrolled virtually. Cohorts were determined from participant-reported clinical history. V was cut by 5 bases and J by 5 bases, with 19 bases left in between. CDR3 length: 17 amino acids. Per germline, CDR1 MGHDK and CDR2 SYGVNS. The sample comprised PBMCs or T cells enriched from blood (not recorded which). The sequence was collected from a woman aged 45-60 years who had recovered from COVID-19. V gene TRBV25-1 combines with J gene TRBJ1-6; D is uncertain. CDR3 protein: CASSQAGIPSDNSPLHF. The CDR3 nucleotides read TGTGCCAGCAGTCAAGCCGGGATCCCAAGTGATAATTCACCCCTCCACTTT. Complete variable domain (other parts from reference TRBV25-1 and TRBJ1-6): EADIYQTPRYLVIGTGKKITLECSQTMGHDKMYWYQQDPGMELHLIHYSYGVNSTEKGDLSSESTVSRIRTEHFPLTLESARPSHTSQYLCASSQAGIPSDNSPLHFGNGTRLTVT.